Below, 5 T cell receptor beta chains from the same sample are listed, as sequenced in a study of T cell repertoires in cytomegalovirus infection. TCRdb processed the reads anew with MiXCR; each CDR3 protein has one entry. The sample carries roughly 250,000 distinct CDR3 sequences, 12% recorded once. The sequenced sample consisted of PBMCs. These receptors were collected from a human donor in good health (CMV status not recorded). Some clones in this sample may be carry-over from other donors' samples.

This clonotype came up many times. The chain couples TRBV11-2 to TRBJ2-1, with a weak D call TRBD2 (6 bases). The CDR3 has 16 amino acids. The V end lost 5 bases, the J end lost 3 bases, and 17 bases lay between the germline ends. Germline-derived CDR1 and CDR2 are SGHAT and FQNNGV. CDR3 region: CASSLRRGRLYNEQFF. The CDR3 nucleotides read TGTGCCAGCAGCCTCCGGCGGGGACGGCTCTACAATGAGCAGTTCTTC. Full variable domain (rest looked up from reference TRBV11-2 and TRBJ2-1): EAGVAQSPRYKIIEKRQSVAFWCNPISGHATLYWYQQILGQGPKLLIQFQNNGVVDDSQLPKDRFSAERLKGVDSTLKIQPAKLEDSAVYLCASSLRRGRLYNEQFFGPGTRLTVL.

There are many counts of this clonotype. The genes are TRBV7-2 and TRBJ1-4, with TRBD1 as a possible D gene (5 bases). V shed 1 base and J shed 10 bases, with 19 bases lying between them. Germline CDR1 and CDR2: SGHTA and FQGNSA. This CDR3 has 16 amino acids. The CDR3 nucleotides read TGTGCCAGCAGCTTAGAATCGGGGAGGGGCAGACGAAAACTGTTTTTT. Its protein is CASSLESGRGRRKLFF.

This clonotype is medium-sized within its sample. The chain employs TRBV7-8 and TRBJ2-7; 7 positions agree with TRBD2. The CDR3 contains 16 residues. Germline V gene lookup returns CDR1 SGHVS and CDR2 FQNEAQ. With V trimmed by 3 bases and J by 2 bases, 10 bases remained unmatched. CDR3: CASSFPVDSGPYEQYF. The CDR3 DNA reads TGTGCCAGCAGCTTCCCAGTCGATAGCGGGCCCTACGAGCAGTACTTC.

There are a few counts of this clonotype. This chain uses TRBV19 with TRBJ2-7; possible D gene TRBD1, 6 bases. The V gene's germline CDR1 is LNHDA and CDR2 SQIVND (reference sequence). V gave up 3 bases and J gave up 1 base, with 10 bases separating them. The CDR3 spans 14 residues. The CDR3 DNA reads TGTGCCAGTAGTATGGGGGCACAATCCTACGAGCAGTACTTC. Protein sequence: CASSMGAQSYEQYF.

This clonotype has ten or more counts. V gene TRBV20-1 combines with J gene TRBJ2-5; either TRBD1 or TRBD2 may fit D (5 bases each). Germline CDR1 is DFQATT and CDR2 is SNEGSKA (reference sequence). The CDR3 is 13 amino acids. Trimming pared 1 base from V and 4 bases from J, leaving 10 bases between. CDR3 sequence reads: CSARVGGGETQYF. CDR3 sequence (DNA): TGCAGTGCTAGAGTAGGTGGGGGAGAGACCCAGTACTTC.